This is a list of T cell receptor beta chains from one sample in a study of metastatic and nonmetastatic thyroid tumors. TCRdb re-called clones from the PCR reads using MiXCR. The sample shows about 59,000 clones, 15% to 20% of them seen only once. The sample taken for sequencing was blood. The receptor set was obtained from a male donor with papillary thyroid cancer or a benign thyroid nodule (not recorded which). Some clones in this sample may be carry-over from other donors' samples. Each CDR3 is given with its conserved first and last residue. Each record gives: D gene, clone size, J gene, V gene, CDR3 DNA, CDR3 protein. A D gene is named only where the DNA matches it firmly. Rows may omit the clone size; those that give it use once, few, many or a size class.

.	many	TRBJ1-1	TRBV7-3	TGTGCCAGCAGCGCCCAGGCGAACACTGAAGCTTTCTTT	CASSAQANTEAFF
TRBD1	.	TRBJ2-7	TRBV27	TGTGCCAGCAGGACAGGGTTAGTGTACGAGCAGCACTTC	CASRTGLVYEQHF
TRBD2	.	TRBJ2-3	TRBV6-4	TGTGCCAGCAGTGAGGCGACTAGCGGAGACACAGATACGCAGTATTTT	CASSEATSGDTDTQYF
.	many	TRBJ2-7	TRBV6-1	TGTGCCAGCATCAGCTATGGCTACGAGCAGTACTTC	CASISYGYEQYF
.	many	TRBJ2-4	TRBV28	TGTGCCAGCAACGGGGGTGGGTCAGGAGCCAAAAACATTCAGTACTTC	CASNGGGSGAKNIQYF
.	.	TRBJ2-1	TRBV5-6	TGTGCCAGCAGCCACGATTCGAGGAATGAGCAGTTCTTC	CASSHDSRNEQFF
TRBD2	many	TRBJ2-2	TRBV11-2	TGTGCCAGCAGGGATGTGGGAGGGCCGAACACCGGGGAGCTGTTTTTT	CASRDVGGPNTGELFF
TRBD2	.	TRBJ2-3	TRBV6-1	TGTGCCAGCAGGCTGACTAGCAGAACCACAGATACGCAGTATTTT	CASRLTSRTTDTQYF
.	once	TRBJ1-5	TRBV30	TGTGCCTGGAGTCGGGGGAATCAGCCCCAGCATTTT	CAWSRGNQPQHF
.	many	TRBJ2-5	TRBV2	TGTGCCAGCAGTGAAGAGAGTCAGACCCAGTACTTC	CASSEESQTQYF
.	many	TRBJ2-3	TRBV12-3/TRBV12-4	TGTGCCAGCAGTTTGTTCCAGGGAACAGATACGCAGTATTTT	CASSLFQGTDTQYF
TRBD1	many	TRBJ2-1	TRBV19	TGTGCCAGTAGTATAATTGGACAGGCCGCATACAATGAGCAGTTCTTC	CASSIIGQAAYNEQFF
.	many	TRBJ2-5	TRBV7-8	TGTGCCAGCAGCTTCGGAGGGGTTAGAGGGGAGACCCAGTACTTC	CASSFGGVRGETQYF
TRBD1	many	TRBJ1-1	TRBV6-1	TGTGCCAGCAGTCCCGGGACAGCAAACACTGAAGCTTTCTTT	CASSPGTANTEAFF
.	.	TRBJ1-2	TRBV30	TGTGCCTGGAGTGTACGCCAGGAGGTTCCTAACTATGGCTACACCTTC	CAWSVRQEVPNYGYTF
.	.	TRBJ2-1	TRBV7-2	TGTGCCAGCAGCTTCTTCTACAATGAGCAGTTCTTC	CASSFFYNEQFF
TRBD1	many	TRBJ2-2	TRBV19	TGTGCCAGTAGTATGGAACGCACAGGGGGTATCACCGGGGAGCTGTTTTTT	CASSMERTGGITGELFF
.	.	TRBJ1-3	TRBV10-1	TGCGCCAGTAAACCGCCAGAAGCCGGAAACACCATATATTTT	CASKPPEAGNTIYF
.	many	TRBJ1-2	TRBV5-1	TGCGCCAGCAGCTGGGACCGGATGGCCGCCTACGGCTACACCTTC	CASSWDRMAAYGYTF
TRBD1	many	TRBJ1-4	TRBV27	TGTGCCAGCAGCTCCGGACAGGTCGCGTATGAAAAACTGTTTTTT	CASSSGQVAYEKLFF
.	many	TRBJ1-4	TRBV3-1	TGTGCCAGCAGCCAAGGGGAAAAACTGTTTTTT	CASSQGEKLFF
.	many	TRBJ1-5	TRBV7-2	TGTGCCAGCAGCTTAGTTCCGGCGCCCCTCTCGCCCCAGCATTTT	CASSLVPAPLSPQHF
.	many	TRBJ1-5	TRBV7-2	TGTGCCAGCAGCCCACACCGGAATCAGCCCCAGCATTTT	CASSPHRNQPQHF
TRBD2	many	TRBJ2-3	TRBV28	TGTGCCAGCAGTTTAAGGGCGGGAGTTAATACGCAGTATTTT	CASSLRAGVNTQYF
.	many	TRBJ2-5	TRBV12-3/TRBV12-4	TGTGCCAGCCGAGGCTTCGGGGAGACCCAGTACTTC	CASRGFGETQYF
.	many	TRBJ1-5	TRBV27	TGTGCCAGCAGTTTATCAGGGGCTAGTCAGCCCCAGCATTTT	CASSLSGASQPQHF
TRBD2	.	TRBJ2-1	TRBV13	TGTGCCAGCAGCTTCTGGACACTAGCGGGGGGGCCTTCATACAATGAGCAGTTCTTC	CASSFWTLAGGPSYNEQFF
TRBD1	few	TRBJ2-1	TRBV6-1	TGTGCCAGCAGCTCACAGGGGGGCAATGAGCAGTTCTTT	CASSSQGGNEQFF
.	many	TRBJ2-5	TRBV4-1	TGCGCCAGCAGCCAAGGGCTAGCTCAGGGTGAAACCCAGTACTTC	CASSQGLAQGETQYF
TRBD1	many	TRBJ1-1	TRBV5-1	TGCGCCAGCAGCTGGGGGGGGGACAGCGCTGAAGCTTTCTTT	CASSWGGDSAEAFF
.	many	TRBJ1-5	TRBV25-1	TGTGCCAGCAGTGGCCCCAATCAGCCCCAGCATTTT	CASSGPNQPQHF